These 6 T cell receptor beta chains share one sample of origin, sequenced in a study of T cell repertoires in cytomegalovirus infection. MiXCR was run by TCRdb on the reads, yielding one entry per CDR3 protein. The sample includes 830,000 or so distinct CDR3 sequences, 32% of them seen just once. Their cognate antigens are unknown. The sample was cultured CD8+ T cells from PBMCs, taken from culture after CMV antigen stimulation. These receptors were taken from a human donor in good health (CMV status not recorded). Some clones in this sample may be carry-over from other donors' samples.

This clonotype was seen ten or more times. This rearrangement joins TRBV7-6 to TRBJ2-7; D is ambiguous. The CDR3 is made up of 14 amino acids. Trimming pared 4 bases from V and 0 bases from J, leaving 10 bases between. Germline loops: CDR1 SGHVS, CDR2 FNYEAQ. The CDR3 sequence: CASSSSGVSYEQYF. Written as DNA, the CDR3 is TGTGCCAGCAGCTCTTCAGGCGTCTCCTACGAGCAGTACTTC.

The chain employs TRBV7-8 and TRBJ1-1; tentatively, D is TRBD1 (5 bases). Trimming stripped 3 bases from V and 2 bases from J, with 10 bases between. The CDR3 runs 14 residues. Germline assignment: CDR1 SGHVS and CDR2 FQNEAQ. The CDR3 region has the DNA TGTGCCAGCAGCTTGTTCGGACACAACACTGAAGCTTTCTTT. Encoded protein: CASSLFGHNTEAFF.

Here the CDR3 reads CASSLSPWDGYTF. The CDR3 DNA is TGTGCCAGCAGTTTATCCCCCTGGGACGGCTACACCTTC. The genes are TRBV27 and TRBJ1-2; D might be TRBD1 (5 bases). V lost 0 bases and J 8 bases, leaving 10 bases between the germline ends. This CDR3 is built from 13 residues. Germline CDR1 is MNHEY and CDR2 is SMNVEV (reference sequence).

This clonotype was observed a few times. The junction differs from germline at one of its ends, possibly a read error. The V and J genes are TRBV7-7 and TRBJ2-5; perhaps TRBD2 as D (7 bases). Germline CDR1 and CDR2: SSHAT and FNYEAQ (reference sequence). The CDR3 length is 16 residues. CDR3 region: CASSILGGGLQETQYF. In DNA form, the CDR3 reads TGTGCTAGCAGTATCCTCGGCGGGGGCCTCCAAGAGACCCAGTACTTC.

This clonotype was observed a few times. This chain uses TRBV6-2 or TRBV6-3 with TRBJ2-3, with TRBD1 identical over 9 bases. CDR3 length equals 15 residues. V trimming: 8 bases; J trimming: 0 bases; junction bases outside the gene matches: 6. CDR1 and CDR2 (germline): MNHEY, SVGEGT. The CDR3 nucleotides are TGTGCCAGCCACAGGGGGCCAAGGAGCACAGATACGCAGTATTTT. It translates to CASHRGPRSTDTQYF.

This clonotype was detected many times. The DNA of the CDR3 is TGTGCCAGCAGCTGGAACCCGAACACCGGGGAGCTGTTTTTT. It translates to CASSWNPNTGELFF. The V call is TRBV7-6, the J call TRBJ2-2; no reliable D call. Germline lookup yields CDR1 SGHVS and CDR2 FNYEAQ. The CDR3 has 14 residues. The V gene lost 4 bases and the J gene lost 0 bases, with 6 bases spanning the gap.